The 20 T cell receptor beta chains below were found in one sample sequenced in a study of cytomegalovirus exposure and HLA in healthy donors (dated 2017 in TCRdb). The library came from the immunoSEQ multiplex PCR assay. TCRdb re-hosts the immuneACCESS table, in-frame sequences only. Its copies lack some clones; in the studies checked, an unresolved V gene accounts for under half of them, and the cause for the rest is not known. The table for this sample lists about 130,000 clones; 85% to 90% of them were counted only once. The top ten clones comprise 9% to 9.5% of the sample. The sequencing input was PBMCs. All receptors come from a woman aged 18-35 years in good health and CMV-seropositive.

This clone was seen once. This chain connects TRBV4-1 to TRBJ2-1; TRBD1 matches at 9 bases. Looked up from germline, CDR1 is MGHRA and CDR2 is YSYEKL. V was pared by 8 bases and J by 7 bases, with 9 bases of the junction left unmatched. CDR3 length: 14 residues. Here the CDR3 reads CASSRTGEGNEQFF. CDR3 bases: TGCGCCAGCTCCCGGACAGGGGAAGGGAATGAGCAGTTCTTC.

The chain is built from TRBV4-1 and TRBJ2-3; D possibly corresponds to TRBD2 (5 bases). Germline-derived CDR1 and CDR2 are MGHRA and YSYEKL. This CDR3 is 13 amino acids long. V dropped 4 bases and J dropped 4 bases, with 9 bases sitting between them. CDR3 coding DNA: TGCGCCAGCAGCCGAACTAGGTCAGATACGCAGTATTTT. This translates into CASSRTRSDTQYF.

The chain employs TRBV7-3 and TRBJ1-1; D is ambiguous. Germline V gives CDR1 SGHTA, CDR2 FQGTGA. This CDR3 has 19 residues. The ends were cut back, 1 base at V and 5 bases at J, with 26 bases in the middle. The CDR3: CASSLIGVGDPSRRTEAFF. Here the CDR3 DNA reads TGTGCCAGCAGCTTAATAGGAGTCGGTGACCCATCCAGAAGGACTGAAGCTTTCTTT.

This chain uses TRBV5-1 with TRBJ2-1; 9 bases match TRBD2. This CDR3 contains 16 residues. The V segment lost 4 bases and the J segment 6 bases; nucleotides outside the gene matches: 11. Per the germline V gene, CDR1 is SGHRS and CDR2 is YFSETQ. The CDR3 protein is CASSPDPAGGLNEQFF. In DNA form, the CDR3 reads TGCGCCAGCAGCCCTGACCCGGCGGGGGGGCTCAATGAGCAGTTCTTC.

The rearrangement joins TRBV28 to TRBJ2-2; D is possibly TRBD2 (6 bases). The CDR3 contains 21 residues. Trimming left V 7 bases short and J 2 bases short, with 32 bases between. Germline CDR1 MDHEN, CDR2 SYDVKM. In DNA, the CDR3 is TGTGCCAGCACCTCCCAGTTACTCGCGGGACTCGGAACCCTCAACACCGGGGAGCTGTTTTTT. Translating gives CASTSQLLAGLGTLNTGELFF.

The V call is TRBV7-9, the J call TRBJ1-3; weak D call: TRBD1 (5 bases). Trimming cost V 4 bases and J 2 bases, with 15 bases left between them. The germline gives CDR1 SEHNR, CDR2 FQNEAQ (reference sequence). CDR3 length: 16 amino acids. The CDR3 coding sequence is TGTGCCAGCAGCTACACCCAGGGTTATACTGGAAACACCATATATTTT. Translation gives CASSYTQGYTGNTIYF.

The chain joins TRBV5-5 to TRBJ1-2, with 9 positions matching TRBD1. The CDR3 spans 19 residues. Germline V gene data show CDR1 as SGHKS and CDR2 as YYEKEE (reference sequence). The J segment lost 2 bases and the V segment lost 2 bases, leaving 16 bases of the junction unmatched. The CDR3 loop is CASSLRGAGQGGGNYGYTF. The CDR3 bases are TGTGCCAGCAGCTTAAGAGGGGCGGGACAGGGAGGAGGGAACTATGGCTACACCTTC.

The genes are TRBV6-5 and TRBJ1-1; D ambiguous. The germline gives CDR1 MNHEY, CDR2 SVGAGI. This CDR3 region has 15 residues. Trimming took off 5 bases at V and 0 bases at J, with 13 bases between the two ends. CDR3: CASSPFSYMNTEAFF. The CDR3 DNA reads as TGTGCCAGCAGTCCCTTTAGCTACATGAACACTGAAGCTTTCTTT.

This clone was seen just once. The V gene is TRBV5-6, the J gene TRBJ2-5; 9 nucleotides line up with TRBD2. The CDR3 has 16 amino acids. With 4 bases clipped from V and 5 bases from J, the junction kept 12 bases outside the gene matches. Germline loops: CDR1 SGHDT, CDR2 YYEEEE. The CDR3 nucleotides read TGTGCCAGCAGCCCCCCGGTGAGCGGGGGGACGGAGACCCAGTACTTC. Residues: CASSPPVSGGTETQYF.

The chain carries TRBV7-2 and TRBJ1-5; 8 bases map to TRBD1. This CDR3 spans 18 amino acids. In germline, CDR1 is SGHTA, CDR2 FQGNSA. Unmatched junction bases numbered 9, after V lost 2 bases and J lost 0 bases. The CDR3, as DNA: TGTGCCAGCAGCTTATCAGGGGGCAGCTTTTATAGCAATCAGCCCCAGCATTTT. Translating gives CASSLSGGSFYSNQPQHF.

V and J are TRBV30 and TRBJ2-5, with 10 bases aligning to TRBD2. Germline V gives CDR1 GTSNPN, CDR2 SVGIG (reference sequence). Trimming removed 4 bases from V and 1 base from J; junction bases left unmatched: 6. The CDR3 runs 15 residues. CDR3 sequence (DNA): TGTGCCTGGACCCCTAGCGGGGGACTCCAAGAGACCCAGTACTTC. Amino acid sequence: CAWTPSGGLQETQYF.

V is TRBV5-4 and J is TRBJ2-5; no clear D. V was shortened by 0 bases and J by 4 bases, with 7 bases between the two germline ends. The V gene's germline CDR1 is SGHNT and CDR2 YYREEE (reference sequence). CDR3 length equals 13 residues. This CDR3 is CASSLDSGETQYF. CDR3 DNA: TGTGCCAGCAGCTTGGATAGTGGAGAGACCCAGTACTTC.

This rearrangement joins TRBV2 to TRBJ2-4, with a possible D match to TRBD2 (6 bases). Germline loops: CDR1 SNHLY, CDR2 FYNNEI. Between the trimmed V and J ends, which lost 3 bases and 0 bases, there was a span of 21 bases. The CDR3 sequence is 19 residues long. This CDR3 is CASSELKGLELLAKNIQYF. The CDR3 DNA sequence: TGTGCCAGCAGTGAGTTGAAGGGACTGGAGCTTCTAGCCAAAAACATTCAGTACTTC.

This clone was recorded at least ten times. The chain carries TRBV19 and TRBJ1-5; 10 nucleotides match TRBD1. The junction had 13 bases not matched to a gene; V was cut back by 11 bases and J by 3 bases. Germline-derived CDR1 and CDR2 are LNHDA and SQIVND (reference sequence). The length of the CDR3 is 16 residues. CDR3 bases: TGTGCCGCCGGGCCGGCCGGGACAGGGGCCAATCAGCCCCAGCATTTT. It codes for CAAGPAGTGANQPQHF.

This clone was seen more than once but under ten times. The CDR3 sequence: CASSGTGTGLNEAFF. The CDR3 region has the DNA TGTGCCAGCAGTGGGACCGGGACAGGGTTAAATGAAGCTTTCTTT. The V and J genes are TRBV2 and TRBJ1-1; 9 bases match TRBD1. J gave up 7 bases and V 4 bases, and 10 bases lay outside the gene matches. Germline V gene data show CDR1 as SNHLY and CDR2 as FYNNEI. The CDR3 is made up of 15 amino acids. The full variable domain, with the rest looked up from reference TRBV2 and TRBJ1-1, is EPEVTQTPSHQVTQMGQEVILRCVPISNHLYFYWYRQILGQKVEFLVSFYNNEISEKSEIFDDQFSVERPDGSNFTLKIRSTKLEDSAMYFCASSGTGTGLNEAFFGQGTRLTVV.

CDR3 sequence: CASSVDGGTDTQYF. Here the CDR3 DNA reads TGTGCCAGCAGCGTAGACGGGGGCACAGATACGCAGTATTTT. The chain joins TRBV7-2 to TRBJ2-3; D is possibly TRBD2 (5 bases). V was clipped by 5 bases and J by 1 base, with 10 bases between them. The V gene's germline CDR1 is SGHTA and CDR2 FQGNSA. The CDR3 has 14 residues.

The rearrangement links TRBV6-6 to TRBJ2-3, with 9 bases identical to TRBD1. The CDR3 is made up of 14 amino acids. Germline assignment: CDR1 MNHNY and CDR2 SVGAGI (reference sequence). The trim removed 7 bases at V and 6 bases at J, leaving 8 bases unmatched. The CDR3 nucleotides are TGTGCCAGCACCTGGACAGGGGAGGGGGATACGCAGTATTTT. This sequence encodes CASTWTGEGDTQYF.

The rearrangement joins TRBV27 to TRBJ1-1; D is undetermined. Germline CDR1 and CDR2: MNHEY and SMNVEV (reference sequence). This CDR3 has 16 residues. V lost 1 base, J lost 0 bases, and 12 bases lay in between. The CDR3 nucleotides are TGTGCCAGCAGTTTATGGGCAGACACCATGAACACTGAAGCTTTCTTT. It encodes CASSLWADTMNTEAFF.

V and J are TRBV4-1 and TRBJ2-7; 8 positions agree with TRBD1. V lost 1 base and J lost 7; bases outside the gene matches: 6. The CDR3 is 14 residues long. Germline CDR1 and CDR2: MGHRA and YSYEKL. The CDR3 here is CASSQVQGAREQYF. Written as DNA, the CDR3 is TGCGCCAGCAGCCAAGTCCAGGGGGCGAGAGAGCAGTACTTC.

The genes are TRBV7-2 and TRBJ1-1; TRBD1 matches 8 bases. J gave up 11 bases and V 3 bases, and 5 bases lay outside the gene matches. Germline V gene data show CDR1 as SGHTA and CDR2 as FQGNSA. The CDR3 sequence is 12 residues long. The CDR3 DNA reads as TGTGCCAGCAGCTTTGACAGGGGTTGGGCTTTCTTT. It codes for CASSFDRGWAFF.